These T cell receptor beta chains were read from a single sample in a study of T cell changes during pregnancy in multiple sclerosis. The assay was immunoSEQ multiplex PCR, and TCRdb's table has in-frame clones only and misses some. The table shows approximately 52,000 clones, with 85% to 95% occurring only once. This specimen was CD4+ T cells from peripheral blood mononuclear cells, taken in the third trimester of pregnancy. These receptors all stem from a female donor with multiple sclerosis, enrolled in a pregnancy study. Both conserved end residues are part of each CDR3. A D gene is named only where the DNA matches it firmly. Only part of the rows carry a size: once, few, many, or a class if the clone is expanded.

clone size: -; J gene: TRBJ2-1; D gene: TRBD1; V gene: TRBV29-1; CDR3 DNA: TGCAGCGTTTGGGATACCGGGACAGGGGGCTTTTTAGGGTACAATGAGCAGTTCTTC; CDR3 protein: CSVWDTGTGGFLGYNEQFF
clone size: -; J gene: TRBJ2-7; D gene: -; V gene: TRBV6-1; CDR3 DNA: TGTGCCAGCAGTATTAAAAGAGGGTCCTACGAGCAGTACTTC; CDR3 protein: CASSIKRGSYEQYF
clone size: -; J gene: TRBJ1-4; D gene: TRBD1; V gene: TRBV28; CDR3 DNA: TGTGCCAGCAGTTCATGGGGACAGGGGTATGAAAAACTGTTTTTT; CDR3 protein: CASSSWGQGYEKLFF
clone size: -; J gene: TRBJ2-7; D gene: TRBD1; V gene: TRBV4-1; CDR3 DNA: TGCGCCAGCAGCCAAGATGTAGGACAGGGTCTTGGCGAGCAGTACTTC; CDR3 protein: CASSQDVGQGLGEQYF
clone size: -; J gene: TRBJ2-7; D gene: TRBD1; V gene: TRBV5-1; CDR3 DNA: TGCGCCAGCAGCTTTGGGGACAGGGCTAACGAGCAGTACTTC; CDR3 protein: CASSFGDRANEQYF
clone size: -; J gene: TRBJ2-1; D gene: TRBD2; V gene: TRBV7-3; CDR3 DNA: TGTGCCAGCAGCTTAGCGGGGGGGGCCTACAATGAGCAGTTCTTC; CDR3 protein: CASSLAGGAYNEQFF
clone size: once; J gene: TRBJ2-3; D gene: TRBD2; V gene: TRBV12-5; CDR3 DNA: TGTGCTAGTGGTTTGGCCGAAAGGTCGGGACTACTAGAGTATTTT; CDR3 protein: CASGLAERSGLLEYF
clone size: -; J gene: TRBJ1-2; D gene: TRBD1; V gene: TRBV2; CDR3 DNA: TGTGCCAGCAGGAGACAGGGGGCACATGGCTACACCTTC; CDR3 protein: CASRRQGAHGYTF
clone size: once; J gene: TRBJ2-2; D gene: -; V gene: TRBV10-1; CDR3 DNA: TGCGCCAGCAGTGAGCTGTCGGGGACCGGGGAGCTGTTTTTT; CDR3 protein: CASSELSGTGELFF
clone size: -; J gene: TRBJ2-5; D gene: -; V gene: TRBV5-1; CDR3 DNA: TGCGCCAGCATGCGGACTGGACAAGAGACCCAGTACTTC; CDR3 protein: CASMRTGQETQYF
clone size: -; J gene: TRBJ1-4; D gene: -; V gene: TRBV19; CDR3 DNA: TGTGCCAGTAGCCAGACAGAAGCCGCAACTAATGAAAAACTGTTTTTT; CDR3 protein: CASSQTEAATNEKLFF
clone size: -; J gene: TRBJ1-1; D gene: TRBD1; V gene: TRBV13; CDR3 DNA: TGTGCCAGCAGCTCCACCGGGACAGGCAGCTTGAACACTGAAGCTTTCTTT; CDR3 protein: CASSSTGTGSLNTEAFF
clone size: -; J gene: TRBJ1-1; D gene: -; V gene: TRBV5-6; CDR3 DNA: TGTGCCAGCCTAAAAATGGGAGCTTTTTCCACTGAAGCTTTCTTT; CDR3 protein: CASLKMGAFSTEAFF
clone size: -; J gene: TRBJ2-7; D gene: -; V gene: TRBV28; CDR3 DNA: TGTGCCAGCAGTGAGCGGTACTCTGTCGGCGAGCAGTACTTC; CDR3 protein: CASSERYSVGEQYF
clone size: -; J gene: TRBJ1-1; D gene: -; V gene: TRBV5-1; CDR3 DNA: TGCGCCAGCAGCTTTGACTCCCCGAACACTGAAGCTTTCTTT; CDR3 protein: CASSFDSPNTEAFF
clone size: -; J gene: TRBJ2-1; D gene: TRBD2; V gene: TRBV5-4; CDR3 DNA: TGTGCCAGTGGGAGGGACGTAAACAATGAGCAGTTCTTC; CDR3 protein: CASGRDVNNEQFF
clone size: -; J gene: TRBJ2-2; D gene: TRBD2; V gene: TRBV10-3; CDR3 DNA: TGTGCCATCAGTGGCGGGACTAGCGCGAACACCGGGGAGCTGTTTTTT; CDR3 protein: CAISGGTSANTGELFF
clone size: -; J gene: TRBJ2-2; D gene: -; V gene: TRBV4-2; CDR3 DNA: TGTGCCAGCAGCCTACGGAGTGGGGAGCTGTTTTTT; CDR3 protein: CASSLRSGELFF
clone size: -; J gene: TRBJ1-1; D gene: TRBD1; V gene: TRBV6-1; CDR3 DNA: TGTGCCAGCAGTGACCGGGACAGGGCTGTTGGGGCTTTCTTT; CDR3 protein: CASSDRDRAVGAFF
clone size: -; J gene: TRBJ1-5; D gene: TRBD1; V gene: TRBV5-5; CDR3 DNA: TGTGCCAGCAGCTGGGGGACAGACCTCTTACCCCAGCATTTT; CDR3 protein: CASSWGTDLLPQHF
clone size: few; J gene: TRBJ1-2; D gene: -; V gene: TRBV28; CDR3 DNA: TGTGCCAGCTCTAACAGGCAGTCCTATGGCTACACCTTC; CDR3 protein: CASSNRQSYGYTF
clone size: -; J gene: TRBJ2-3; D gene: -; V gene: TRBV5-5; CDR3 DNA: TGTGCCAGCAGCTTGGTTAGGACTAGCACAGATACGCAGTATTTT; CDR3 protein: CASSLVRTSTDTQYF